Listed here are 30 T cell receptor beta chains from one sample, sequenced in a study of radiation and T cells in renal cell carcinoma. Time point given: blood 2 weeks post-SBRT. Treatment meaning: 15 Gy SBRT to primary tumor, nephrectomy 4 weeks later. The table came from immunoSEQ multiplex PCR; TCRdb's copy has only in-frame clones and leaves some out. The table includes some 150,000 clones, roughly 87% detected once. This specimen was blood, taken from a patient whose treatment included radiotherapy and nephrectomy. The receptors come from a woman aged 45-65 years with renal cell carcinoma.

The gene calls are TRBV30 and TRBJ2-1; D is ambiguous. This CDR3 has 14 amino acids. Per the germline V gene, CDR1 is GTSNPN and CDR2 is SVGIG (reference sequence). The V end lost 0 bases, the J end lost 4 bases, and 10 bases lay between the germline ends. The CDR3 bases are TGTGCCTGGAGTGTTTCGCGACCTTACAATGAGCAGTTCTTC. It translates to CAWSVSRPYNEQFF.

The V gene is TRBV9, the J gene TRBJ1-1, with D tentatively TRBD1 (6 bases). The CDR3 is made up of 14 amino acids. Germline CDR1 is SGDLS and CDR2 is YYNGEE. Between the trimmed V and J ends, which lost 4 bases and 1 base, there was a span of 11 bases. The chain's CDR3 is CASSLRQENTEAFF. As DNA, the CDR3 is TGTGCCAGCAGCCTCAGACAGGAGAACACTGAAGCTTTCTTT.

The rearrangement joins TRBV5-5 to TRBJ1-3; D is perhaps TRBD1 (5 bases). Germline V lookup: CDR1 SGHKS, CDR2 YYEKEE (reference sequence). This CDR3 is 14 amino acids long. Deletions cut 3 bases from V and 0 bases from J, with 7 bases between. The CDR3 sequence is CASSWRGSGNTIYF. The CDR3 DNA reads as TGTGCCAGCAGCTGGAGGGGCTCTGGAAACACCATATATTTT.

The rearrangement links TRBV5-4 to TRBJ1-4; D may be TRBD1 (5 bases). V was cut by 3 bases and J by 0 bases, with 9 bases left in between. This CDR3 is built from 15 residues. Germline V lookup: CDR1 SGHNT, CDR2 YYREEE (reference sequence). CDR3 amino acids: CASSYGTTTNEKLFF. In DNA, the CDR3 is TGTGCCAGCAGCTACGGGACGACAACTAATGAAAAACTGTTTTTT.

The table lists this clone with a few counts. One end of the junction does not line up with germline, which may come from a read error. The chain links TRBV7-7 to TRBJ1-2; the match to TRBD1 covers 8 bases. Germline CDR1 is SSHAT and CDR2 is FNYEAQ (reference sequence). The CDR3 contains 12 residues. The chain's CDR3 is CASSRQGYGYTF. CDR3 nucleotides: TGTGCTAGCAGCCGACAGGGGTACGGCTACACCTTC.

V usage is TRBV4-1 and J usage is TRBJ1-6, with D possibly being TRBD1 (5 bases). V lost 7 bases and J 8 bases, leaving 18 bases between the germline ends. Germline values: CDR1 MGHRA, CDR2 YSYEKL. The CDR3 loop spans 15 amino acids. CDR3 sequence: CASTSSRQGHSPLHF. For the CDR3, the DNA is TGCGCCAGCACCAGCTCGCGGCAGGGTCATTCACCCCTCCACTTT.

The J gene is TRBJ1-1, the V gene TRBV7-9, with 8 nucleotides matching TRBD1. Germline assignment: CDR1 SEHNR and CDR2 FQNEAQ (reference sequence). Trimming took 2 bases from V and 9 from J; bases not matched to a gene: 8. The CDR3 extends over 14 amino acids. Here the CDR3 DNA reads TGTGCCAGCAGCTTAAACGGCGGGACAGGCAAAGCTTTCTTT. Its protein is CASSLNGGTGKAFF.

As DNA, the CDR3 is TGCAGCGTTGACCCGGGAGGCACAGATACGCAGTATTTT. This translates into CSVDPGGTDTQYF. The chain employs TRBV29-1 and TRBJ2-3, with D maybe TRBD2 (6 bases). Germline CDR1 and CDR2: SQVTM and ANQGSEA. Trimming took off 3 bases at V and 1 base at J, with 8 bases between the two ends. The CDR3 spans 13 residues.

The CDR3 nucleotides read TGTGCCAGCAGCTCCGGACAGAGCACAGATACGCAGTATTTT. This codes for CASSSGQSTDTQYF. J is TRBJ2-3 and V is TRBV7-3; D is perhaps TRBD1 (6 bases). The ends were cut back, 4 bases at V and 0 bases at J, with 8 bases in the middle. Germline CDR1 and CDR2: SGHTA and FQGTGA. The CDR3 is made up of 14 amino acids.

The V gene is TRBV30, the J gene TRBJ2-7; D gene unclear. Germline V CDR1 and CDR2: GTSNPN, SVGIG (reference sequence). The CDR3 is made up of 13 amino acids. The germline V and J ends were trimmed by 8 bases and 2 bases, with 16 bases remaining between them. This CDR3 reads CAVSKGGTYEQYF. DNA of the CDR3: TGTGCCGTATCAAAGGGCGGAACCTACGAGCAGTACTTC.

The J gene is TRBJ1-2, the V gene TRBV18; 10 nucleotides line up with TRBD1. In germline, CDR1 is KGHSH, CDR2 LQKENI. CDR3 size: 15 residues. After removal of 6 bases from V and 4 bases from J, the junction contained 8 bases not matched to a gene. Here the CDR3 DNA reads TGTGCCAGCTCCCTGACAGGGGGCAAGGGCTATGGCTACACCTTC. This sequence encodes CASSLTGGKGYGYTF.

The gene calls are TRBV4-2 and TRBJ2-2; D may match TRBD1 or TRBD2 (5 bases each). Trimming left V 3 bases short and J 6 bases short, with 14 bases between. The CDR3 has 15 residues. The germline V gene encodes CDR1 LGHNA and CDR2 YNFKEQ. The CDR3 region is CASSQGMRDAGELFF. As DNA, the CDR3 is TGTGCCAGCAGCCAGGGTATGAGGGACGCCGGGGAGCTGTTTTTT.

The chain is built from TRBV4-1 and TRBJ2-7; possibly TRBD1 for D (5 bases). The length of the CDR3 is 15 residues. The germline V gene encodes CDR1 MGHRA and CDR2 YSYEKL. V was trimmed by 1 base and J by 3 bases, leaving 13 bases between them. This chain's CDR3 is CASSQGPQGGYEQYF. CDR3 coding DNA: TGCGCCAGCAGCCAAGGGCCTCAGGGTGGCTACGAGCAGTACTTC.

This chain joins TRBV18 and TRBJ1-5, with D maybe TRBD1 (5 bases). This CDR3 is 15 amino acids long. Germline CDR1 and CDR2: KGHSH and LQKENI. V lost 1 base to trimming and J lost 7 bases, with 14 bases between them. In DNA, the CDR3 is TGTGCCAGCTCACCACTCGAGGGGTCGGAACAGCCCCAGCATTTT. It yields the protein CASSPLEGSEQPQHF.

The chain uses TRBV25-1 and TRBJ1-1; a possible D gene is TRBD1 (6 bases). CDR3 length: 13 amino acids. Germline CDR1 is MGHDK and CDR2 is SYGVNS. The ends were cut back, 3 bases at V and 5 bases at J, with 10 bases in the middle. The CDR3 DNA follows: TGTGCCAGCAGTGACCAGGGGTGGACTGAAGCTTTCTTT. Amino acids: CASSDQGWTEAFF.

A few counts support this clone. The chain couples TRBV5-1 to TRBJ1-2; 7 bases line up with TRBD1. CDR3 size: 13 residues. Germline CDR1 and CDR2: SGHRS and YFSETQ. V trimming: 4 bases; J trimming: 2 bases; junction bases outside the gene matches: 2. The CDR3 nucleotides are TGCGCCAGCAGCGAGGGACAGAACTATGGCTACACCTTC. Protein sequence: CASSEGQNYGYTF.

The chain has TRBV7-2 and TRBJ2-2; perhaps D is TRBD1 or TRBD2 (5 bases each). From germline, CDR1 is SGHTA and CDR2 FQGNSA. The CDR3 spans 16 residues. Trimming took off 5 bases at V and 6 bases at J, with 19 bases between the two ends. The CDR3 DNA reads as TGTGCCAGCAGCATCGCCTTAAGGGGAGTTTCCGGGGAGCTGTTTTTT. Amino acid sequence: CASSIALRGVSGELFF.

The rearrangement joins TRBV6-5 to TRBJ2-2, with 8 bases fitting TRBD1. V lost 5 bases and J lost 4; bases outside the gene matches: 6. The CDR3 is 15 residues long. In germline, CDR1 is MNHEY, CDR2 SVGAGI. The CDR3 loop reads CASSRQGRVTGELFF. The CDR3 nucleotides read TGTGCCAGCAGTCGACAGGGGAGAGTCACCGGGGAGCTGTTTTTT.

The chain recombines TRBV5-4 with TRBJ2-5; maybe TRBD1 (6 bases). Germline assignment: CDR1 SGHNT and CDR2 YYREEE (reference sequence). The CDR3 has 15 amino acids. Trimming stripped 4 bases from V and 3 bases from J, with 16 bases between. CDR3 DNA sequence: TGTGCCAGCAGCCAGGGCTGGGGGCTGGAAGAGACCCAGTACTTC. It yields the protein CASSQGWGLEETQYF.

V usage is TRBV6-6 and J usage is TRBJ1-5; 8 bases map to TRBD1. In germline, CDR1 is MNHNY, CDR2 SVGAGI (reference sequence). This CDR3 has 15 amino acids. The V and J ends lost 4 bases and 3 bases, in that order; junction bases with no gene match: 5. The CDR3: CASSSGGHNNQPQHF. DNA of the CDR3: TGTGCCAGCAGTTCAGGGGGCCATAACAATCAGCCCCAGCATTTT.

The genes are TRBV29-1 and TRBJ1-4; D is ambiguous. Germline CDR1 and CDR2: SQVTM and ANQGSEA. The V end lost 4 bases, the J end lost 8 bases, and 11 bases lay between the germline ends. The CDR3 contains 12 residues. This CDR3 is CSVGQSQEKLFF. The CDR3 nucleotides read TGCAGCGTTGGCCAAAGTCAGGAAAAACTGTTTTTT.

V is TRBV5-1 and J is TRBJ1-1, with D uncertain. This CDR3 is built from 15 residues. CDR1 SGHRS and CDR2 YFSETQ come from the germline V gene. Trimming shortened V by 4 bases and J by 1 base, and 14 bases separated the two germline ends. This CDR3 reads CASSPVGLGNTEAFF. The CDR3 DNA follows: TGCGCCAGCAGCCCTGTCGGGTTGGGGAACACTGAAGCTTTCTTT.

This rearrangement joins TRBV21-1 to TRBJ2-5; the D call in the table, TRBD2, was not verified against the DNA. TRBV21-1 is deemed a pseudogene. The length of the CDR3 is 16 residues. CDR3 sequence reads: CASSNRRGMGGETQYF. CDR3 DNA sequence: TGTGCCAGCAGCAACCGGAGGGGCATGGGGGGGGAGACCCAGTACTTC.

The CDR3 protein is CASRWGPEKLFF. The CDR3 DNA is TGTGCCAGCAGGTGGGGCCCCGAAAAACTGTTTTTT. V is TRBV6-1 and J is TRBJ1-4, with a tentative D call TRBD1 (5 bases). V was trimmed by 6 bases and J by 8 bases, leaving 10 bases between them. Germline V gene data show CDR1 as MNHNS and CDR2 as SASEGT. This CDR3 region has 12 residues.

This clone was seen once. The chain joins TRBV28 to TRBJ1-2; tentative D call: TRBD1 (6 bases). This CDR3 is built from 13 residues. Germline CDR1 MDHEN, CDR2 SYDVKM. Trimming took 5 bases from V and 3 from J, leaving 10 bases between them. The CDR3 DNA reads as TGTGCCAGCAGTCAGGGGCCAGACTATGGCTACACCTTC. The encoded protein is CASSQGPDYGYTF.

The CDR3: CASSLQGWKNTEAFF. CDR3 DNA sequence: TGTGCCAGCAGCCTGCAGGGTTGGAAGAACACTGAAGCTTTCTTT. The chain uses TRBV7-2 and TRBJ1-1; D might be TRBD1 (5 bases). The CDR3 loop spans 15 amino acids. V was pared by 5 bases and J by 1 base, with 14 bases between. The germline V gene encodes CDR1 SGHTA and CDR2 FQGNSA.

The chain uses TRBV10-3 and TRBJ2-5; D may correspond to TRBD1 or TRBD2 (5 bases each). CDR3 length: 15 residues. The germline V gene has CDR1 ENHRY and CDR2 SYGVKD. Trimming removed 0 bases at V and 4 bases at J, with 12 bases between. The CDR3 DNA follows: TGTGCCATCAGTGAGTCACTAGAGGGGACAGAGACCCAGTACTTC. This codes for CAISESLEGTETQYF.

This sequence joins TRBV6-5 and TRBJ1-1; 10 bases agree with TRBD1. The CDR3 is 15 residues long. V gave up 2 bases and J gave up 4 bases; unmatched junction bases: 4. Germline CDR1 MNHEY, CDR2 SVGAGI. The DNA for the CDR3 is TGTGCCAGCAGTTACGGGACAGGGGCGGTCACTGAAGCTTTCTTT. It translates to CASSYGTGAVTEAFF.

J is TRBJ1-1 and V is TRBV12-5; D not resolved. Germline CDR1 reads LGHNT; CDR2 reads FRNRAP. CDR3 length equals 13 residues. V was clipped by 4 bases and J by 4 bases, with 10 bases between them. CDR3 residues: CASGYLSSTEAFF. In DNA, the CDR3 is TGTGCTAGTGGTTATTTGTCTTCCACTGAAGCTTTCTTT.

This clone was seen a single time. The chain uses TRBV5-1 and TRBJ2-3; tentative D call: TRBD1 (5 bases). The CDR3 runs to 12 residues. V dropped 4 bases and J dropped 6 bases, with 9 bases sitting between them. Germline V lookup: CDR1 SGHRS, CDR2 YFSETQ. The CDR3 is CASSPPGDTQYF. CDR3 coding DNA: TGCGCCAGCAGCCCCCCAGGGGATACGCAGTATTTT.